This TCR beta chain was found in a study of blood T cell repertoires in COVID-19. Profiled with immunoSEQ multiplex PCR; TCRdb holds only in-frame clones, not every one. The table records around 250,000 clones, around 84% of them present only once. The germline V gene has CDR1 SGHNT and CDR2 YYREEE (reference sequence). This CDR3 has 15 amino acids. Trimming left V 0 bases short and J 2 bases short, with 11 bases between. The TCR originated in a woman in her sixties or seventies with active or convalescent COVID-19. This sequence joins TRBV5-4 and TRBJ1-2; unclear D gene. The sample consisted of peripheral blood. The chain's CDR3 is CASSLAGAINYGYTF. The CDR3 nucleotides read TGTGCCAGCAGCTTGGCAGGCGCCATCAACTATGGCTACACCTTC.